This T cell receptor beta chain was found in a study of blood T cell repertoires in COVID-19 (dated by TCRdb to 2020 to 2022). At the level of the whole study: Samples covering the acute and convalescent phases of COVID-19 were provided by collaborators in the United States, Italy and Spain. The dataset comprised deeply sampled blood TCRbeta repertoires from subjects exposed to, actively infected with, or recovered from COVID-19. The repertoires were released in a freely available public database intended as a resource for research on the immune response to SARS-CoV-2. Where HLA class I and class II types were available, the types were taken from metadata supplied by the sample provider, not from assay-based typing. Nearly every sample came with metadata listing a de-identified subject ID, COVID-19 status, age in years and sex. The material from the prospective study consisted of cDNA or gDNA derived from T cells, B-cell-depleted T cells, or PBMCs. Samples were obtained from the ongoing ImmuneRACE study (first 160 participants) and from 1,254 subjects provided by 6 global collaborators. Study-wide findings and limitations: The amount of clinical and demographic metadata varied by source and participant and was provided uncurated.

Including cysteine and phenylalanine, the CDR3 has 14 amino acids. Solely the CDR3 DNA is kept, with 42 bases framed from the first base. The germline ends are 13 bases apart after V is trimmed by 3 bases and J by 6 bases. The germline V gene (reference sequence) specifies LNHDA as CDR1 and SQIVND as CDR2. As for this clone: No cognate antigen has been identified for it. It has no much larger one-base neighbor in the sample; base qualities were not kept.

Participants in the prospective study were aged roughly 18 to 100 years, lived in 20 to 25 United States geographic areas, and enrolled through a virtual design. To assign participants to cohorts, the prospective study relied on clinical history that participants themselves reported in a screening survey and a study questionnaire. For ImmuneRACE Cohort 3, a participant was defined as recovered based on two consecutive negative NP/OP PCR tests, clearance by a healthcare professional, or resolution of symptoms. In the prospective study, mobile phlebotomists collected whole blood, serum and a nasopharyngeal or oropharyngeal swab from each participant. Prospective study participants could optionally give additional blood draws and questionnaires over an approximately two-month period. Before DNA extraction, prospective study blood samples were shipped either frozen or at room temperature. The immunoSEQ Assay, a bias-controlled multiplex PCR, was used to amplify TCRbeta CDR3 regions from genomic DNA. In the paper's pipeline: Nucleated cell counts per sample were estimated from amplification of reference gene primers within the assay. To quantify the absolute abundance of each unique TCRbeta CDR3 rearrangement, sequence reads were collapsed and filtered. For each sample, productive Simpson clonality was calculated by taking the square root of Simpson's diversity index across productive rearrangements. TCRdb took over this immuneACCESS table, retaining in-frame rearrangements with V and J assigned. Such tables are incomplete; in checked studies, under half of the missing clones stem from an unresolved V gene, and the remainder is unexplained. Clone size and V and J calls were adopted from that table, with D and trimming inferred from the DNA. The sample profile shows about 170,000 clones; roughly nine tenths of them were found once. The leading ten clones occupy 7% to 8% of the sample.

The sequencing sample was made of PBMCs or T cells enriched from blood (not recorded which). The chain uses TRBV19 and TRBJ2-3, with no confidently assigned D gene. This TCR came from a woman in her fifties or sixties who had recovered from COVID-19. The DNA sequence is given as TGTGCCAGTAGTATTAATGCGTTTACGGATACGCAGTATTTT. This encodes CASSINAFTDTQYF.